This TCR beta chain was identified during a study of blood T cell repertoires in COVID-19. Across the whole study: Material from acute and convalescent COVID-19 was sourced from the United States, Italy and Spain. In each case, the material was cDNA or gDNA derived from T cells, B-cell-depleted T cells, or PBMCs.

Per the original methods: Reference gene primers were amplified, and this amplification served to estimate nucleated cell counts. Profiling relied on immunoSEQ multiplex PCR, and the TCRdb table lists in-frame clones only, not all of them. The V and J calls and the clone size are those of that table, but D and trimming were determined from the DNA. The table records tens of thousands of clones, 88% of them present only once. With 7 bases removed from V and 2 bases from J, the gap between germline ends came to 14 bases. This CDR3 has 14 residues. Germline V lookup: CDR1 LNHDA, CDR2 SQIVND (reference sequence).

This sequence joins TRBV19 and TRBJ1-2, with a possible D match to TRBD1 (6 bases). The specimen sequenced was peripheral blood. The clonotype comes from a man in his forties or fifties with active COVID-19. CDR3 residues: CASTPGAGNYGYTF. CDR3 DNA sequence: TGTGCCAGTACCCCAGGGGCAGGCAACTATGGCTACACCTTC.